This T cell receptor beta chain was obtained from a study of blood T cells in healthy people across ages. Study-level information: About one barcoded beta molecule per two T cells came from capture by template switching.

The second PCR ran roughly 6 to 11 cycles with a sample-barcoded 5' primer and J-beta primers. TCRdb passed the 5' RACE reads through MiXCR, listing each CDR3 protein once. The data show around 1,100,000 distinct CDR3 sequences, roughly two fifths seen once. This CDR3 contains 15 residues. Germline CDR1 SQVTM, CDR2 ANQGSEA. In this sample, this clonotype turned up a few times. Its antigen is unknown. Study outcomes and limitations: In these data, TCR beta diversity tracked strongly with naive T cell percentage.

Source material: blood. The rearrangement links TRBV29-1 to TRBJ2-5, with D perhaps TRBD2 (5 bases). The J call may be in error: the DNA end matches TRBJ2-7 better. The receptor was derived from a man aged 18 to 30 in good health. The CDR3 bases are TGCAGCGTTGAAGGCCCTCGCTCTAGCCAGGACGAGCAGTACTTC. It translates to CSVEGPRSSQDEQYF.